This T cell receptor beta chain was found in a study of breast tumors, draining lymph nodes, adjacent tissues. Study results and limitations: Luminal-like breast cancer showed significantly greater tumor-nontumor repertoire similarity than basal-like breast cancer did. The lymph node origin of tumor T cells was framed as consistent with a hypothesis, not demonstrated. The data were judged consistent with most tumor T cells coming from lymph node and expanding in tumor. Tumor TCR diversity was below lymph nodes but above nontumor tissue.

This clonotype was found many times. Its target is not known. TCRdb re-called the multiplex PCR reads through MiXCR, storing one row per CDR3 protein. Among about 180,000 distinct CDR3 sequences listed, about 33% were seen once. Per the germline V gene, CDR1 is SGHDN and CDR2 is FVKESK. This CDR3 has 15 amino acids. V was shortened by 1 base and J by 3 bases, with 12 bases between the two germline ends. Axillary draining lymph nodes of breast cancer patients supplied the node samples. Sequencing used axillary lymph node tissue. This chain joins TRBV14 and TRBJ1-2; a possible D gene is TRBD1 (6 bases). This sequence originates from a female donor with breast cancer. Some clones in this sample may be carry-over from other donors' samples. CDR3 sequence (DNA): TGTGCCAGCAGCCAAGTACAGGGAGTGCACTATGGCTACACCTTC. Translating gives CASSQVQGVHYGYTF.